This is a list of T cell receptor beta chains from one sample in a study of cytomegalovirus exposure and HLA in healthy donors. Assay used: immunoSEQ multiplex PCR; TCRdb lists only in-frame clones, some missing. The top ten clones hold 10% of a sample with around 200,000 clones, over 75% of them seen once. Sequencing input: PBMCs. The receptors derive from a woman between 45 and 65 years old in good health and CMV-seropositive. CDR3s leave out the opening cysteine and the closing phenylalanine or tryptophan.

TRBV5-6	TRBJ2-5	ASSSAGVSETQY
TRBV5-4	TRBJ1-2	ASSAGQNYGYT
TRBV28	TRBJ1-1	ASSNRVEAF
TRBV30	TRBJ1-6	AWALTGKGFNSPLH
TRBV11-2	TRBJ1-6	ASSRIMAGNFSPLH
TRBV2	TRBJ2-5	ASSPGLRGETQY
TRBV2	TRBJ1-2	ASTDRGLVGYT
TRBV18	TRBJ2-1	ASSPPTYRPNNEQF
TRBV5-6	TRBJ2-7	ASSRTASYEQY
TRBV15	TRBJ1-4	ATGDRRATNEKLF
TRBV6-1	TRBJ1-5	ASSDHRYYSNQPQH
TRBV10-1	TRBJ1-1	ASSPGTSVAF
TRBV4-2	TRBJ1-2	ASSQAGTGFGLGGYT
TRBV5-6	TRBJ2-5	ASSLVSREETQY
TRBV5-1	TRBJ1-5	ASSLTTGANQPQH
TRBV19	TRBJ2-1	ASSPTSGGYNEQF
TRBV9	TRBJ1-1	ASSPQGQSYTEAF
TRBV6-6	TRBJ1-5	ASSAPNQPQH
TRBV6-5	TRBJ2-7	ASSYSIQYYEQY
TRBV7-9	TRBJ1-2	ASSLTDSHYGYT
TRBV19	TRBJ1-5	ASSMLEGTGAAVQPQH
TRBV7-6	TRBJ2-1	ASSPSGGGYNEQF
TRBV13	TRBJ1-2	ASSSSYRVSGYP
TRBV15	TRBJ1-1	ATSHGTTETEAF
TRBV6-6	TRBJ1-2	ASSYSASGGYGYT
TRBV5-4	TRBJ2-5	ASSFNDRGGRETQY
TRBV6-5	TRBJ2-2	ASGGANTGELF
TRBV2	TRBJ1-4	ASRGGAATNEKLF